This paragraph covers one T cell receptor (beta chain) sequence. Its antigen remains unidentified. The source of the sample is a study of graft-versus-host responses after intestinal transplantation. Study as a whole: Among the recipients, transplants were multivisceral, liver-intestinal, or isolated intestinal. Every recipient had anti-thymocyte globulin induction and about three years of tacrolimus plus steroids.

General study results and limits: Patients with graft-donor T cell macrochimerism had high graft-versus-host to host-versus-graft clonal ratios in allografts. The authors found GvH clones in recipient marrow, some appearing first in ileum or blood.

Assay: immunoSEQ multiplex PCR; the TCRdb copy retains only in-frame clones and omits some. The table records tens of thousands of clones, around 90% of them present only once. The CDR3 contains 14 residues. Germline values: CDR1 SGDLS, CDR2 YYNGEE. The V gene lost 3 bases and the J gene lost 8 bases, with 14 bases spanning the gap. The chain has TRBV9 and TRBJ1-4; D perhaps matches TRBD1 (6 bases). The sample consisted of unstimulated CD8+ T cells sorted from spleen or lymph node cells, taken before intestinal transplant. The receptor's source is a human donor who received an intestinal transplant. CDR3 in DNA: TGTGCCAGCAGCGCCCAGGGGTTTGGGGAAAAACTGTTTTTT. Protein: CASSAQGFGEKLFF.